This entry lists 23 T cell receptor beta chains sequenced from one sample in a study of OX40 agonist ivuxolimab in advanced cancers. The repertoire was sequenced with immunoSEQ multiplex PCR; TCRdb's copy has only in-frame clones and lacks some. The sample shows around 21,000 clones, 83% of them seen only once. The sample in question was CD4+ or CD8+ T cells sorted from blood, obtained in a trial of the OX40 agonist ivuxolimab. The receptors were sampled from an adult with an advanced solid tumor such as melanoma, head and neck, liver or kidney cancer.

The chain employs TRBV7-3 and TRBJ2-5, with unresolved D. Trimming cost V 5 bases and J 4 bases, with 8 bases left between them. Germline-derived CDR1 and CDR2 are SGHTA and FQGTGA. CDR3 length: 12 residues. The CDR3 DNA reads TGTGCCAGCAGCCCTCTGAGAGAGACCCAGTACTTC. This encodes CASSPLRETQYF.

The chain uses TRBV6-1 and TRBJ2-7; weak D call: TRBD1 (6 bases). There are 13 residues in the CDR3. The V gene lost 6 bases and the J gene lost 3 bases, with 12 bases spanning the gap. Looked up from germline, CDR1 is MNHNS and CDR2 is SASEGT. DNA for the CDR3: TGTGCCAGCAGACCCGGACAGCGCTACGAGCAGTACTTC. Protein product: CASRPGQRYEQYF.

CDR3 sequence (DNA): TGTGCCAGCAGTGAACCGGGAGGGAGCACTGAAGCTTTCTTT. It translates to CASSEPGGSTEAFF. The chain carries TRBV27 and TRBJ1-1, with D unresolved. Germline V gene data show CDR1 as MNHEY and CDR2 as SMNVEV (reference sequence). Trimming removed 5 bases from V and 4 bases from J, with 14 bases in between. The CDR3 has 14 residues.

The chain combines TRBV30 with TRBJ2-1; D is ambiguous. Between the trimmed V and J ends, which lost 0 bases and 6 bases, there was a span of 6 bases. There are 12 residues in the CDR3. Germline V gene lookup returns CDR1 GTSNPN and CDR2 SVGIG (reference sequence). The CDR3 DNA sequence: TGTGCCTGGAGTGTTAACATCAATGAGCAGTTCTTC. It translates to CAWSVNINEQFF.

This chain links TRBV27 with TRBJ1-5, with a possible D match to TRBD1 (6 bases). This CDR3 comprises 16 residues. V gave up 4 bases and J gave up 4 bases, with 17 bases separating them. The germline V gene encodes CDR1 MNHEY and CDR2 SMNVEV (reference sequence). The CDR3 spells CASSSGIGGPNQPQHF. The CDR3, as DNA: TGTGCCAGCAGTTCCGGAATTGGGGGCCCGAATCAGCCCCAGCATTTT.

Worth noting for this clone: The sample holds other DNA sequences that translate to the same CDR3. V gene TRBV15 combines with J gene TRBJ1-1, with a weak D call TRBD1 (5 bases). Germline V CDR1 and CDR2: LNHNV, YYDKDF (reference sequence). V gave up 1 base and J gave up 4 bases, with 13 bases separating them. The CDR3 contains 15 residues. CDR3 protein: CATSRGVGGSTEAFF. In DNA, the CDR3 is TGTGCCACCAGCAGAGGGGTCGGGGGTAGCACTGAAGCTTTCTTT. Looking up the rest from reference TRBV15 and TRBJ1-1 gives the full variable domain: DAMVIQNPRYQVTQFGKPVTLSCSQTLNHNVMYWYQQKSSQAPKLLFHYYDKDFNNEADTPDNFQSRRPNTSFCFLDIRSPGLGDTAMYLCATSRGVGGSTEAFFGQGTRLTVV.

By share, this clone counts as medium-sized. At the DNA level, this CDR3 is encoded by other sequences in the same sample as well. The rearrangement uses TRBV27 and TRBJ1-5; TRBD1 matches 8 bases. Germline CDR1 and CDR2: MNHEY and SMNVEV (reference sequence). The CDR3 extends over 15 amino acids. J gave up 5 bases and V 2 bases, and 5 bases lay outside the gene matches. The CDR3, as DNA: TGTGCCAGCAGTTTAAGGCCAGGGGGCGATCAGCCCCAGCATTTT. Translated: CASSLRPGGDQPQHF.

The chain's CDR3 is CAGEDRSSYEQYF. DNA for the CDR3: TGTGCCGGGGAGGACAGGAGCTCCTACGAGCAGTACTTC. V usage is TRBV2 and J usage is TRBJ2-7; a possible D gene is TRBD1 (7 bases). Germline V gene sequence: CDR1 SNHLY, CDR2 FYNNEI. CDR3 size: 13 residues. Trimming pared 11 bases from V and 0 bases from J, leaving 14 bases between. The full variable domain, rest sourced from reference TRBV2 and TRBJ2-7, is EPEVTQTPSHQVTQMGQEVILRCVPISNHLYFYWYRQILGQKVEFLVSFYNNEISEKSEIFDDQFSVERPDGSNFTLKIRSTKLEDSAMYFCAGEDRSSYEQYFGPGTRLTVT.

The rearrangement joins TRBV6-1 to TRBJ2-7, with 13 bases that match TRBD2. The CDR3 sequence is 15 residues long. Germline lookup yields CDR1 MNHNS and CDR2 SASEGT. V lost 6 bases to trimming and J lost 2 bases; unmatched junction nucleotides: 4. DNA for the CDR3: TGTGCCAGCAGGGAGGGACTAGCGGGGCCCTACGAGCAGTACTTC. Translating gives CASREGLAGPYEQYF.

In this sample, this clone turned up a few times. V is TRBV19 and J is TRBJ2-5; 9 bases are shared with TRBD2. Germline-derived CDR1 and CDR2 are LNHDA and SQIVND (reference sequence). J gave up 9 bases and V 7 bases, and 9 bases lay outside the gene matches. The CDR3 loop spans 13 amino acids. Written as DNA, the CDR3 is TGTGCCAGTATGGGCGGGAGGGCCGGGGCCCAGTACTTC. It specifies CASMGGRAGAQYF.

The V call is TRBV10-3, the J call TRBJ2-2, with TRBD2 identical over 14 bases. Germline V CDR1 and CDR2: ENHRY, SYGVKD. CDR3 size: 17 residues. V trimming: 6 bases; J trimming: 0 bases; junction bases outside the gene matches: 3. CDR3 protein: CAIRRLAGGTNTGELFF. The CDR3 bases are TGTGCCATCAGAAGACTAGCGGGAGGGACGAACACCGGGGAGCTGTTTTTT.

The CDR3 loop is CASSSDRGGTDTQYF. The CDR3 nucleotides read TGTGCCAGCAGCTCCGACAGGGGAGGCACAGATACGCAGTATTTT. This chain joins TRBV11-3 and TRBJ2-3; the match to TRBD1 covers 8 bases. Germline V CDR1 and CDR2: SGHNT, YENEEA. The CDR3 contains 15 residues. Losses at the gene ends were 4 bases for V and 1 base for J; bases not matched to a gene: 4.

This chain links TRBV30 with TRBJ2-1; D tentatively reads TRBD1 or TRBD2 (5 bases each). V was cut by 5 bases and J by 9 bases, with 11 bases left in between. This CDR3 region has 11 residues. Germline CDR1 and CDR2: GTSNPN and SVGIG (reference sequence). The CDR3 is CAWQNGGEQFF. The CDR3 coding sequence is TGTGCCTGGCAGAATGGGGGTGAGCAGTTCTTC. Based on the CDR3 plus reference TRBV30 and TRBJ2-1, the full variable domain is SQTIHQWPATLVQPVGSPLSLECTVEGTSNPNLYWYRQAAGRGLQLLFYSVGIGQISSEVPQNLSASRPQDRQFILSSKKLLLSDSGFYLCAWQNGGEQFFGPGTRLTVL.

The chain combines TRBV5-4 with TRBJ2-3; 10 bases fit TRBD1. The CDR3 spans 15 residues. The V segment lost 2 bases and the J segment 5 bases; nucleotides outside the gene matches: 5. Germline V gives CDR1 SGHNT, CDR2 YYREEE (reference sequence). The CDR3 sequence: CASSLPGQGEDTQYF. Here the CDR3 DNA reads TGTGCCAGCAGCTTACCCGGACAGGGGGAAGATACGCAGTATTTT.

The chain employs TRBV2 and TRBJ2-5; the match to TRBD2 covers 10 bases. CDR3 length equals 15 residues. The V gene end was trimmed by 9 bases and the J gene end by 4 bases; junction bases not matched to a gene: 11. Germline V gives CDR1 SNHLY, CDR2 FYNNEI. Here the CDR3 DNA reads TGTGCCAGATCTAGCGGGGGCGGATTCGGAGAGACCCAGTACTTC. Encoded protein: CARSSGGGFGETQYF.

The genes are TRBV28 and TRBJ2-7; TRBD1 matches 9 bases. The CDR3 sequence is 13 residues long. V shed 11 bases, J shed 7 bases, and the junction held 12 bases outside the gene matches. Germline CDR1 reads MDHEN; CDR2 reads SYDVKM. CDR3 DNA sequence: TGTGCCGCTGGCCCGGGACAGGGTTGGGAGCAGTACTTC. Translation gives CAAGPGQGWEQYF.

The chain uses TRBV5-1 and TRBJ2-3; the D gene is possibly TRBD1 (6 bases). The CDR3 is 12 residues long. The germline V gene encodes CDR1 SGHRS and CDR2 YFSETQ. V was cut by 3 bases and J by 5 bases, with 7 bases left in between. The CDR3 spells CASSSQGDTQYF. CDR3 bases: TGCGCCAGCAGCTCACAGGGAGATACGCAGTATTTT.

V and J are TRBV5-5 and TRBJ1-1; no clear D. Germline V gives CDR1 SGHKS, CDR2 YYEKEE (reference sequence). The CDR3 has 14 residues. V lost 4 bases and J lost 7, with 17 bases in between. CDR3 nucleotide sequence: TGTGCCAGCAGCATCCAACCCGGACCCTATGAAGCTTTCTTT. Its translation is CASSIQPGPYEAFF.

The chain employs TRBV10-3 and TRBJ2-2, with TRBD2 matching 7 bases. CDR1 is ENHRY and CDR2 is SYGVKD in the germline V gene. J lost 7 bases, V lost 7 bases, and 12 bases had no gene match. CDR3 size: 15 residues. This CDR3 is CAITVGRDSGGELFF. CDR3 in DNA: TGTGCCATCACTGTAGGGAGGGATTCGGGCGGGGAGCTGTTTTTT.

This chain connects TRBV10-2 to TRBJ2-1; TRBD2 agrees at 12 bases. Germline-derived CDR1 and CDR2 are WSHSY and SAAADI. This CDR3 comprises 15 residues. V lost 6 bases, J lost 6 bases, and 6 bases stayed unmatched. CDR3 residues: CASREASGGANEQFF. In DNA form, the CDR3 reads TGCGCCAGCAGGGAGGCTAGCGGGGGGGCCAATGAGCAGTTCTTC.

This chain joins TRBV25-1 and TRBJ2-7, with D possibly matching TRBD2 (5 bases). The V and J ends lost 7 bases and 1 base respectively, with 14 bases between them. The CDR3 is 14 amino acids. Germline V gives CDR1 MGHDK, CDR2 SYGVNS. The CDR3 DNA reads TGTGCCAGCACCTCCTCGGGGTTTTCCTACGAGCAGTACTTC. Translating it yields CASTSSGFSYEQYF.

The J gene is TRBJ2-1, the V gene TRBV5-4, with D tentatively TRBD1 (6 bases). Looked up from germline, CDR1 is SGHNT and CDR2 is YYREEE (reference sequence). Trimming took 0 bases from V and 3 from J, leaving 13 bases between them. There are 16 residues in the CDR3. The CDR3 sequence: CASSLVVLRGYNEQFF. The CDR3 DNA is TGTGCCAGCAGCTTGGTTGTCCTCAGGGGCTACAATGAGCAGTTCTTC.

This chain joins TRBV5-8 and TRBJ2-1; TRBD1 aligns across 7 bases. The CDR3 is made up of 12 amino acids. Germline V gives CDR1 SGHTS, CDR2 YDEGEE. Unmatched junction bases numbered 6, after V lost 8 bases and J lost 7 bases. The CDR3 sequence is CARKGARNEQFF. CDR3 nucleotide sequence: TGTGCCAGGAAGGGGGCTAGGAATGAGCAGTTCTTC. The full variable domain, in which reference TRBV5-8 and TRBJ2-1 provide the parts outside the CDR3, is EAGVTQSPTHLIKTRGQQATLRCSPISGHTSVYWYQQALGLGLQFLLWYDEGEERNRGNFPPRFSGRQFPNYSSELNVNALELEDSALYLCARKGARNEQFFGPGTRLTVL.